This entry describes one TCR beta chain. In the authors' methods: Estimation of nucleated cell counts relied on the amplification of reference gene primers. Libraries were prepared by immunoSEQ multiplex PCR; TCRdb keeps only in-frame clonotypes and omits some of them. V and J calls and clone size are as listed in that table; D and trimming were resolved from the DNA. The repertoire holds approximately 120,000 clones, with 85% as singletons. The CDR3 has 12 residues. Trimming took 6 bases from V and 4 from J, leaving 9 bases between them. The germline CDR1 and CDR2 sequences are SNHLY and FYNNEI. This entry comes from a study of blood T cell repertoires in COVID-19. About the study: Collection of acute and convalescent COVID-19 samples took place in the United States, Italy and Spain. The cDNA or gDNA used as material had been derived from T cells, B-cell-depleted T cells, or PBMCs.

Sequenced: peripheral blood. The TCR comes from an elderly woman with acute or convalescent COVID-19. The chain recombines TRBV2 with TRBJ1-1; D perhaps matches TRBD1 (5 bases). The CDR3 sequence: CASRRQLTEAFF. The CDR3 DNA follows: TGTGCCAGCAGAAGACAGCTCACTGAAGCTTTCTTT.